This TCR beta chain is from a study of CXCR3-negative and CXCR3-positive naive CD8 T cells. The libraries of TRB cDNA were prepared using 5' RACE with UMI labels. Reanalyzing the 5' RACE reads, TCRdb keeps one entry per CDR3 protein, without DNA. The repertoire shows tens of thousands of distinct CDR3 sequences; the top ten hold 1.5%. CDR3 size: 15 residues. Germline lookup yields CDR1 MNHEY and CDR2 SVGEGT. The chain links TRBV6-2 or TRBV6-3 to TRBJ1-1. This TCR was recovered from a human donor in good health. Some clones in this sample may be carry-over from other donors' samples. Sequencing was done on a sample of naive CXCR3- CD8+ T cells from blood. As for subset: CD45RO-CCR7+CD27+CD95- naive CD8+ T cells lacking CXCR3 (TNR3-). The CDR3 loop is CASSYGRLGMTEAFF.